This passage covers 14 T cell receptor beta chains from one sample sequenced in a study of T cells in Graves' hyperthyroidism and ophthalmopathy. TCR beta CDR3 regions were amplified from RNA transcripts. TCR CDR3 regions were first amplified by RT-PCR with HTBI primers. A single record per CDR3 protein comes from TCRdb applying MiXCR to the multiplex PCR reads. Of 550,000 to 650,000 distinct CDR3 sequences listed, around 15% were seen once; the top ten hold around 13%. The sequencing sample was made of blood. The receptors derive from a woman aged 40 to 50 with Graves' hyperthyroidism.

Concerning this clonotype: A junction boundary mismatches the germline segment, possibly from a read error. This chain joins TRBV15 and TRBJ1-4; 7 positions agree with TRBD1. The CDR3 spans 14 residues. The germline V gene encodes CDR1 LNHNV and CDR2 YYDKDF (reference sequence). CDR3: CATSRGQKNEKLSF. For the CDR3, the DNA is TGTGCCACCAGCAGGGGACAGAAGAATGAAAAACTGTCTTTT.

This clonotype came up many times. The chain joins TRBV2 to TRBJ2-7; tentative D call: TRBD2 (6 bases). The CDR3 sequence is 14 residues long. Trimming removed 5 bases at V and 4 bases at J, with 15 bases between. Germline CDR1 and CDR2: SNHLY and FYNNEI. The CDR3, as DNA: TGTGCCAGCAGTCTGGGGACTCAATATTACGAGCAGTACTTC. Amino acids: CASSLGTQYYEQYF.

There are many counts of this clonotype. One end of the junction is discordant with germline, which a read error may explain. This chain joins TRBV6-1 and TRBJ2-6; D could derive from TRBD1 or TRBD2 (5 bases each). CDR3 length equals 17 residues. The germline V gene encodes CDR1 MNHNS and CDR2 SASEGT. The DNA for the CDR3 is TGTGCCAGCAGTGAGGTCAAGGGGACCTCTGGGTCCAACGTCCTGACTTTC. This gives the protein CASSEVKGTSGSNVLTF.

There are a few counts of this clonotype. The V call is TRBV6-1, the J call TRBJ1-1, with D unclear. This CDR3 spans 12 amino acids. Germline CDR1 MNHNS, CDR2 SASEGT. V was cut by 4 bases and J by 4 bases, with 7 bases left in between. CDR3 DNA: TGTGCCAGCAGTGCAGGAATCACTGAAGCTTTCTTT. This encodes CASSAGITEAFF.

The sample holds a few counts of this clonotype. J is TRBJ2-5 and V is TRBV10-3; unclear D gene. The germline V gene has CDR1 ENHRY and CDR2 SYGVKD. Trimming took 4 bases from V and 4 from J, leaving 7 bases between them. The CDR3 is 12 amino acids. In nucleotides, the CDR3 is TGTGCCATCAGTGTAACCACAGAGACCCAGTACTTC. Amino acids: CAISVTTETQYF.

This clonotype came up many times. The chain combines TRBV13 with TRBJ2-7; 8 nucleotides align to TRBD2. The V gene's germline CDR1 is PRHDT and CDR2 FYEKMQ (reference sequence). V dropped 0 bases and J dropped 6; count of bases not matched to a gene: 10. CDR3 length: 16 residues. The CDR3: CASSLGLEREPFEQYF. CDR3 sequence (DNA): TGTGCCAGCAGCTTAGGCCTCGAGCGGGAGCCTTTCGAGCAGTACTTC. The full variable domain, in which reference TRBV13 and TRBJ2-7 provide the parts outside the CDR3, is AAGVIQSPRHLIKEKRETATLKCYPIPRHDTVYWYQQGPGQDPQFLISFYEKMQSDKGSIPDRFSAQQFSDYHSELNMSSLELGDSALYFCASSLGLEREPFEQYFGPGTRLTVT.

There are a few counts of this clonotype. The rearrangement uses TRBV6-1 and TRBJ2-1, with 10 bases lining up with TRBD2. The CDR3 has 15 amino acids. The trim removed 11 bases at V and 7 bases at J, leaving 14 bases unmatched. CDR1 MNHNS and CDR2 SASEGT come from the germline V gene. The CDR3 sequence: CALDVLAGVLNEQFF. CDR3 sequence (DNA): TGTGCCCTTGATGTTCTAGCGGGAGTTTTAAATGAGCAGTTCTTC.

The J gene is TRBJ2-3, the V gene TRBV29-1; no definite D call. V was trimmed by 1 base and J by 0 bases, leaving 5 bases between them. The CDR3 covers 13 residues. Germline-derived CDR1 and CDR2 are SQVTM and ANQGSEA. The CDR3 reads CSVEGASTDTQYF. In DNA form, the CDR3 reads TGCAGCGTTGAAGGGGCCAGCACAGATACGCAGTATTTT.

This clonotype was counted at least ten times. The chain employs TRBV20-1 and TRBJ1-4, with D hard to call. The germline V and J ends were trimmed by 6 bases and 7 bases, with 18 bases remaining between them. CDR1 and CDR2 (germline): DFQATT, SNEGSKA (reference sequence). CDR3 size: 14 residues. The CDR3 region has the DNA TGCAGTGCCACTCCCACAGCCGGTTTTGAAAAACTGTTTTTT. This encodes CSATPTAGFEKLFF.

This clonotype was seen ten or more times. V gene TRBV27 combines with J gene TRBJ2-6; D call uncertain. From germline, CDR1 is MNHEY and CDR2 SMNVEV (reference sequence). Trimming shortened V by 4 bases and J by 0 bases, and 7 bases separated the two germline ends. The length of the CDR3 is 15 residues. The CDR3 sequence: CASSSYGSGANVLTF. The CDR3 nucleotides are TGTGCCAGCAGTTCCTACGGCTCTGGGGCCAACGTCCTGACTTTC.

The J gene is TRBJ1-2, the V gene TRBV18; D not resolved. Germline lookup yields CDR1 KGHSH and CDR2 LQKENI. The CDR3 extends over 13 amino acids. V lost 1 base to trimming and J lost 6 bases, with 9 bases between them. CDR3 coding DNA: TGTGCCAGCTCACCACGCCAGAAGGATGGCTACACCTTC. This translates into CASSPRQKDGYTF.

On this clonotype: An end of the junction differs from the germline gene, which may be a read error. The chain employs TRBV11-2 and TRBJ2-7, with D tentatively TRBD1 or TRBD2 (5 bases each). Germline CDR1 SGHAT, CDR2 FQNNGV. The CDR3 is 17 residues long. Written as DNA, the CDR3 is TGCGCCAGCAGCCAAGGTAGGACACTGCTGGAGGCTTACGAGCAGTACTTC. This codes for CASSQGRTLLEAYEQYF.

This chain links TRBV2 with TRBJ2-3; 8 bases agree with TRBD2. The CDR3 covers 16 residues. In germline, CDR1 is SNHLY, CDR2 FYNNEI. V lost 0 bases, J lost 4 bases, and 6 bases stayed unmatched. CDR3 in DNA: TGTGCCAGCAGTGAAGCGCTCGGGGGGGACGCAGATACGCAGTATTTT. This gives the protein CASSEALGGDADTQYF.

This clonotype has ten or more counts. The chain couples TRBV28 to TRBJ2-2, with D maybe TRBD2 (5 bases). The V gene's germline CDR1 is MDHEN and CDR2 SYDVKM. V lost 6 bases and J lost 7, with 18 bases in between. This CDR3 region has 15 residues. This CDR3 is CASSTPRTRSGELFF. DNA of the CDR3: TGTGCCAGCAGCACGCCCCGGACTCGCAGCGGGGAGCTGTTTTTT.